This TCR beta chain was obtained from a study of T cell repertoires in cytomegalovirus infection. Whole-study findings and limits: Cumulative frequency of public TCR beta families picked out carriers of CMV plus the relevant HLA.

This clonotype has a count of ten or more. The antigen is undetermined. One entry per CDR3 protein results from TCRdb running MiXCR on the reads. The sample lists approximately 910,000 distinct CDR3 sequences; around a third were seen once. Germline V gene data show CDR1 as SGHTA and CDR2 as FQGNSA. The CDR3 length is 17 residues. V was cut by 2 bases and J by 1 base, with 14 bases left in between. This TCR came from a human donor in good health (CMV status not recorded). Some clones in this sample may be carry-over from other donors' samples. Specimen: cultured CD8+ T cells from PBMCs, collected from culture after CMV antigen stimulation. The J gene is TRBJ2-2, the V gene TRBV7-2; D unclear. This CDR3 reads CASSLRGLTQNTGELFF. The CDR3, as DNA: TGTGCCAGCAGCTTAAGAGGCTTGACTCAGAACACCGGGGAGCTGTTTTTT. The complete variable domain, with remaining parts taken from reference TRBV7-2 and TRBJ2-2, reads GAGVSQSPSNKVTEKGKDVELRCDPISGHTALYWYRQSLGQGLEFLIYFQGNSAPDKSGLPSDRFSAERTGGSVSTLTIQRTQQEDSAVYLCASSLRGLTQNTGELFFGEGSRLTVL.